These T cell receptor beta chains were read from a single sample in a study of T cell clones after liver transplantation. TCRdb's copy holds only in-frame clones and misses some; the assay was immunoSEQ multiplex PCR. Of 45,000 to 55,000 clones listed, 65% to 85% are singletons. This specimen consisted of CD4+ T cells from blood, obtained before liver transplant. The receptors were gathered from a human donor who received a liver transplant. CDR3s include the opening cysteine and the closing phenylalanine or tryptophan. A D gene is named only where the DNA matches it firmly. Clone size appears in some rows only: once, few, many, or a class for an expanded clone.

D gene,clone size,V gene,J gene,CDR3 DNA,CDR3 protein
NA,NA,TRBV2,TRBJ1-1,TGTGCCAGCAGTTTACAGAAGAACACTGAAGCTTTCTTT,CASSLQKNTEAFF
TRBD2,few,TRBV4-2,TRBJ2-3,TGTGCCAGCAGCCAGGAGACTAGCGGGAGACGTACAGATACGCAGTATTTT,CASSQETSGRRTDTQYF
NA,NA,TRBV18,TRBJ2-5,TGTGCCAGCTCGCCGGACTTCTCCGAAGAGACCCAGTACTTC,CASSPDFSEETQYF
NA,NA,TRBV5-6,TRBJ1-5,TGTGCCAGCAGTTCTAGTTCCTTGGTGTATGGGAATCAGCCCCAGCATTTT,CASSSSSLVYGNQPQHF
NA,NA,TRBV5-1,TRBJ1-1,TGCGCCAGCAGCTCTCCCGGGGTCGGCGCTTTCTTT,CASSSPGVGAFF
TRBD2,once,TRBV28,TRBJ2-7,TGTGCCAGCAGTCATGACGGGACTAGGTACTACGAGCAGTACTTC,CASSHDGTRYYEQYF
NA,NA,TRBV29-1,TRBJ1-5,TGCAGCGTTGGTAGCGGTTATAGCAATCAGCCCCAGCATTTT,CSVGSGYSNQPQHF
NA,NA,TRBV19,TRBJ2-7,TGTGCCAGTCGCTTGGCGGAGTCCTACGAGCAGTACTTC,CASRLAESYEQYF
TRBD1,NA,TRBV9,TRBJ2-7,TGTGCCAGCAGCTTAGACAGGGGCGAGCAGTACTTC,CASSLDRGEQYF
NA,NA,TRBV18,TRBJ1-6,TGTGCCAGCTCACCTTCGAGCGCTGGGGATTCACCCCTCCACTTT,CASSPSSAGDSPLHF
NA,NA,TRBV30,TRBJ2-7,TGTGCCTGGACGGGTGGAAACTTCTACGAGCAGTACTTC,CAWTGGNFYEQYF
NA,NA,TRBV6-5,TRBJ1-2,TGTGCCAGCATCAGCCAAGAGGGCTACACCTTC,CASISQEGYTF
NA,NA,TRBV29-1,TRBJ1-3,TGCAGCGTGGGGGGGGCTTCTGGAAACACCATATATTTT,CSVGGASGNTIYF
NA,NA,TRBV6-1,TRBJ2-4,TGTGCCAGCAGTGAAAGTGAGGGGCCCGAAAACATTCAGTACTTC,CASSESEGPENIQYF
TRBD1,NA,TRBV15,TRBJ2-7,TGTGCCACCAGCAGAGAGGACAGGGGTTACGAGCAGTACTTC,CATSREDRGYEQYF
NA,NA,TRBV28,TRBJ2-7,TGTGCCAGTGGACGGGACTACGAGCAGTACTTC,CASGRDYEQYF
TRBD2,NA,TRBV19,TRBJ2-4,TGTGCCAGTAGTATCGCGCTAGCGGGAGCCGGAACCAAAAACATTCAGTACTTC,CASSIALAGAGTKNIQYF
TRBD2,few,TRBV18,TRBJ2-1,TGTGCCAGCTCACCACAGCGGGGGGGCGTAAATGAGCAGTTCTTC,CASSPQRGGVNEQFF
TRBD2,NA,TRBV4-2,TRBJ2-3,TGTGCCAGCAGCCAAGCCCCCCCGGGCGGGGGGGGCACAGATACGCAGTATTTT,CASSQAPPGGGGTDTQYF
NA,NA,TRBV15,TRBJ1-1,TGTGCCACCAGAAAAGGAGCCAACACTGAAGCTTTCTTT,CATRKGANTEAFF
TRBD1,once,TRBV5-6,TRBJ2-2,TGTGCCAGCAGCTCCGACAGGGACGGGGAGCTGTTTTTT,CASSSDRDGELFF
NA,NA,TRBV30,TRBJ2-5,TGTGCCTGGGGGGTAAGGGGGGAGACCCAGTACTTC,CAWGVRGETQYF
TRBD2,NA,TRBV4-2,TRBJ2-1,TGTGCCAGCAGCCTGACTAGCGGGGGTGACAATGAGCAGTTCTTC,CASSLTSGGDNEQFF
TRBD2,NA,TRBV29-1,TRBJ2-4,TGCAGCGCTGCAGCGGGATCTGCAACAAACATTCAGTACTTC,CSAAAGSATNIQYF
NA,NA,TRBV30,TRBJ2-2,TGTGCCTGGAGTGTAGGTAGGCGGGATAACACCGGGGAGCTGTTTTTT,CAWSVGRRDNTGELFF
NA,NA,TRBV5-1,TRBJ2-5,TGCGCCAGCAGCTCTACATCGCCCAGGGGAGAGACCCAGTACTTC,CASSSTSPRGETQYF
NA,NA,TRBV6-4,TRBJ1-3,TGTGCCGGGGGGGAGGGACTCTCTGGAAACACCATATATTTT,CAGGEGLSGNTIYF
NA,NA,TRBV19,TRBJ1-6,TGTGCCAGTAGTCGAACAGCGAGCTCCTATAATTCACCCCTCCACTTT,CASSRTASSYNSPLHF
NA,few,TRBV28,TRBJ2-7,TGTGCCAGCAGCCTCCGATGGGAGCAGTACTTC,CASSLRWEQYF
NA,NA,TRBV6-5,TRBJ2-2,TGTGCCAGCAGTTTGACGGGGACCGGGGAGCTGTTTTTT,CASSLTGTGELFF
TRBD1,NA,TRBV29-1,TRBJ2-5,TGCAGCGTGACCGGGACAGGGGGAGAGACCCAGTACTTC,CSVTGTGGETQYF
TRBD1,NA,TRBV4-2,TRBJ2-5,TGTGCCAGCAGCCAACGCAGCACAGGGGTAGAGACCCAGTACTTC,CASSQRSTGVETQYF
NA,once,TRBV28,TRBJ2-1,TGTGCCAGCAGTTTGACTTATCTCGAGGGTGAGCAGTTCTTC,CASSLTYLEGEQFF
NA,NA,TRBV9,TRBJ2-1,TGTGCCAGCAGCGAAAGGGGGACTAACTACAATGAGCAGTTCTTC,CASSERGTNYNEQFF
TRBD2,NA,TRBV18,TRBJ2-3,TGTGCCAGCTCACCTCAGCGGGAGTTTGTAGATACGCAGTATTTT,CASSPQREFVDTQYF
TRBD1,NA,TRBV2,TRBJ1-1,TGTGCCAGCTACTCAAACAGGGGCGCCACTGAAGCTTTCTTT,CASYSNRGATEAFF
TRBD2,NA,TRBV7-2,TRBJ2-1,TGTGCCAGCAGCTCTCAAGCGGGAGGGCCCCCCTACAATGAGCAGTTCTTC,CASSSQAGGPPYNEQFF
NA,NA,TRBV10-3,TRBJ2-1,TGTGCCAGCAGTTACTCGCAGGTCTACAATGAGCAGTTCTTC,CASSYSQVYNEQFF
NA,few,TRBV7-2,TRBJ2-3,TGTGCCAGCAGCCCGCTTCGGGGCACAGATACGCAGTATTTT,CASSPLRGTDTQYF
TRBD2,NA,TRBV7-2,TRBJ2-3,TGTGCCAGCAGCTTAAGCCTAGCGGGTAGCACAGATACGCAGTATTTT,CASSLSLAGSTDTQYF
TRBD1,NA,TRBV28,TRBJ2-7,TGTGCCAGCACCTGGACAGGGAGCTCCTACGAGCAGTACTTC,CASTWTGSSYEQYF
NA,NA,TRBV5-1,TRBJ1-4,TGCGCCAGCAGCGCTTCTGGGGGGACTAATGAAAAACTGTTTTTT,CASSASGGTNEKLFF
NA,NA,TRBV20-1,TRBJ2-7,TGCAGTGCTAGATTTAACGAGCAGTACTTC,CSARFNEQYF
NA,NA,TRBV15,TRBJ2-5,TGTGCCACCAGCAGAGAGGGGACTCAAGAGACCCAGTACTTC,CATSREGTQETQYF
NA,NA,TRBV11-2,TRBJ2-2,TGTGCCAGCAGCTTAGCCAGGGTCCCCACCGGGGAGCTGTTTTTT,CASSLARVPTGELFF
TRBD2,NA,TRBV18,TRBJ2-1,TGTGCCAGCTCACCACGGGCGGGGGGCTACAATGAGCAGTTCTTC,CASSPRAGGYNEQFF
NA,NA,TRBV18,TRBJ2-1,TGTGCCAGCTCACCACCCCGCAGAAGCTCCTACAATGAGCAGTTCTTC,CASSPPRRSSYNEQFF
NA,NA,TRBV28,TRBJ2-4,TGTGCCATACTAGGGACTCCCCCGGCCAAAAACATTCAGTACTTC,CAILGTPPAKNIQYF
NA,few,TRBV19,TRBJ1-1,TGTGCCAGTATCCGAGGGGCACACACTGAAGCTTTCTTT,CASIRGAHTEAFF
NA,NA,TRBV5-4,TRBJ2-1,TGTGCCAGCAGCACGTACGAGGGCAATGAGCAGTTCTTC,CASSTYEGNEQFF
NA,NA,TRBV6-5,TRBJ1-1,TGTGCCAGCAGTTACTGGCAAAACACTGAAGCTTTCTTT,CASSYWQNTEAFF
NA,few,TRBV5-6,TRBJ1-6,TGTGCCAGCAGCTTGTGGGGGACCTCCTCGTATAATTCACCCCTCCACTTT,CASSLWGTSSYNSPLHF
NA,few,TRBV18,TRBJ1-2,TGTGCCAGCTCACCAGAAAGTCCTTATGGCTACACCTTC,CASSPESPYGYTF
NA,NA,TRBV6-1,TRBJ2-1,TGTGCCAGCAACGAGGGGGTTCATGAGCAGTTCTTC,CASNEGVHEQFF
NA,NA,TRBV7-9,TRBJ2-3,TGTGCCAGCAGCTTAGTTCGGGGGAGCACAGATACGCAGTATTTT,CASSLVRGSTDTQYF